The clone carrying this T cell receptor beta chain was found a few times. Its antigen is as yet unknown. Sequenced material consisted of expressed TCRB transcripts (all of the isolated RNA was reverse transcribed). Sequenced naive, central memory and regulatory T cell samples produced an average of roughly 3.5 million reads. Only in-frame clones appear in the TCRdb table, and some are missing; sequencing was by immunoSEQ multiplex PCR. The sample includes about 740,000 clones, about an eighth of them seen just once. The sample is drawn from a study of beta chain features in type 1 diabetes. Each of the sorted populations had a purity greater than 98%. Notes on the study in general: TCRB CDR3s from Type 1 diabetes patients were moderately but significantly shorter in all four CD4+ subsets. Patients and controls would share equally any PCR tilt toward shorter templates. Patients with type 1 diabetes showed fewer VDJ junction insertions and more deletions.

The germline gives CDR1 SNHLY, CDR2 FYNNEI. Germline trimming cut 9 bases from V and 1 base from J; bases unmatched to any gene: 4. The CDR3 consists of 14 residues. Sequencing input: naive CD4+ T cells from blood. The V gene is TRBV2, the J gene TRBJ2-2; 8 nucleotides line up with TRBD1. The receptor comes from a man between 18 and 29 years old with type 1 diabetes. As DNA, the CDR3 is TGTGCCAGTAAAGACAGGGGGAACACCGGGGAGCTGTTTTTT. Translation gives CASKDRGNTGELFF.